Listed below are T cell receptor beta chains from one sample, sequenced in a study of T cell changes during pregnancy in multiple sclerosis. Produced via immunoSEQ multiplex PCR; TCRdb's table is partial and in-frame only. In the table there are some 47,000 clones, 96% of which are singletons. This specimen was peripheral blood, taken in the second trimester of pregnancy. These receptors came from a female donor with multiple sclerosis, enrolled in a pregnancy study. Each CDR3 is given with its conserved first and last residue. D genes are given only for firm matches. Size is stated for part of the rows, as once, few or many counts, or as a class when the clone is expanded.

v_call	j_call	d_call	clone_size	cdr3_aa	cdr3_nt
TRBV2	TRBJ1-6	.	.	CASRPQEESPLHF	TGTGCCAGCAGACCCCAGGAAGAATCACCCCTCCACTTT
TRBV11-2	TRBJ2-1	TRBD2	.	CASSTSGRALGGNEQFF	TGTGCCAGCAGCACTAGCGGGAGGGCCTTAGGGGGCAATGAGCAGTTCTTC
TRBV18	TRBJ1-1	.	.	CASSPRERQNTEAFF	TGTGCCAGCTCACCACGGGAGAGGCAGAACACTGAAGCTTTCTTT
TRBV6-4	TRBJ1-2	TRBD1	.	CASSESRGYGYTF	TGTGCCAGCAGTGAAAGCAGGGGGTATGGCTACACCTTC
TRBV27	TRBJ2-5	TRBD2	.	CASSLFSPGLAAGETQYF	TGTGCCAGCAGTCTATTTTCTCCTGGACTAGCGGCAGGAGAGACCCAGTACTTC
TRBV7-3	TRBJ2-1	.	.	CASSPGRGGSYNEQFF	TGTGCCAGCAGCCCAGGTAGGGGGGGCTCCTACAATGAGCAGTTCTTC
TRBV7-9	TRBJ2-1	TRBD2	.	CASSNLSGTPYEQFF	TGTGCCAGCAGCAACCTAAGCGGGACTCCATATGAGCAGTTCTTC
TRBV29-1	TRBJ2-5	.	.	CSARNPRGFQETQYF	TGCAGCGCCCGAAACCCCCGGGGATTCCAAGAGACCCAGTACTTC
TRBV27	TRBJ1-3	.	.	CASSITGDYPGNTIYF	TGTGCCAGCAGTATTACAGGAGATTATCCTGGAAACACCATATATTTT
TRBV29-1	TRBJ1-2	TRBD1	.	CSVVYAGQMNYGYTF	TGCAGCGTTGTTTATGCGGGACAGATGAACTATGGCTACACCTTC
TRBV4-1	TRBJ2-5	.	.	CASSQGGSETQYF	TGCGCCAGCAGCCAAGGAGGGTCGGAGACCCAGTACTTC
TRBV11-2	TRBJ2-1	.	.	CASSLFGAGNEQFF	TGTGCCAGCAGCTTATTCGGGGCGGGGAATGAGCAGTTCTTC
TRBV30	TRBJ2-3	TRBD2	.	CAWRTGTSFTDTQYF	TGTGCCTGGAGAACCGGGACTAGTTTCACAGATACGCAGTATTTT
TRBV9	TRBJ2-3	TRBD2	.	CASSARGSGANTDTQYF	TGTGCCAGCAGCGCAAGGGGTAGCGGGGCCAACACAGATACGCAGTATTTT
TRBV7-6	TRBJ2-1	.	.	CASSLSRSLREQFF	TGTGCCAGCAGCTTATCTAGAAGCCTGCGTGAGCAGTTCTTC
TRBV5-1	TRBJ1-5	.	once	CASSLGRDQPQHF	TGCGCCAGCAGCTTGGGCAGGGATCAGCCCCAGCATTTT
TRBV9	TRBJ2-5	.	.	CASSVDRGGEETQYF	TGTGCCAGCAGCGTAGACAGGGGGGGAGAGGAGACCCAGTACTTC
TRBV6-5	TRBJ2-7	TRBD1	once	CASSSTGVHEQYF	TGTGCCAGCAGCTCGACAGGGGTCCACGAGCAGTACTTC
TRBV28	TRBJ2-7	.	once	CASSLSRRGMNEQYF	TGTGCCAGCAGTTTAAGTCGTCGGGGGATGAACGAGCAGTACTTC
TRBV11-2	TRBJ2-3	.	.	CASSYSVGLSTDTQYF	TGTGCCAGCAGCTACAGTGTCGGCTTAAGCACAGATACGCAGTATTTT
TRBV25-1	TRBJ2-3	.	.	CASSRRDGFTDTQYF	TGTGCCAGCAGTAGGCGGGACGGCTTCACAGATACGCAGTATTTT
TRBV5-5	TRBJ1-5	TRBD1	.	CASSFTTGGQPQHF	TGTGCCAGCAGCTTTACTACAGGGGGCCAGCCCCAGCATTTT
TRBV18	TRBJ2-1	TRBD1	.	CASSPGQTYNEQFF	TGTGCCAGCTCACCGGGACAGACCTACAATGAGCAGTTCTTC
TRBV11-2	TRBJ2-1	.	.	CASSPFLYNEQFF	TGTGCCAGCAGCCCGTTCCTGTACAATGAGCAGTTCTTC
TRBV15	TRBJ2-7	.	.	CATSRDHRSSYEQYF	TGTGCCACCAGCAGAGATCACCGGAGCTCCTACGAGCAGTACTTC
TRBV7-2	TRBJ2-1	TRBD2	.	CASSNTRLAGGYNEQFF	TGTGCCAGCAGCAATACGCGGCTAGCGGGAGGGTACAATGAGCAGTTCTTC
TRBV19	TRBJ2-2	.	.	CASRRNRGTSVNTGELFF	TGTGCCAGTAGAAGGAATCGGGGGACTTCGGTGAACACCGGGGAGCTGTTTTTT
TRBV9	TRBJ2-1	TRBD2	.	CASSVLAGLSYNEQFF	TGTGCCAGCAGCGTACTAGCGGGATTGTCCTACAATGAGCAGTTCTTC
TRBV9	TRBJ2-1	TRBD2	.	CASSVGGRYGRNEQFF	TGTGCCAGCAGCGTGGGAGGGCGGTACGGTCGGAATGAGCAGTTCTTC